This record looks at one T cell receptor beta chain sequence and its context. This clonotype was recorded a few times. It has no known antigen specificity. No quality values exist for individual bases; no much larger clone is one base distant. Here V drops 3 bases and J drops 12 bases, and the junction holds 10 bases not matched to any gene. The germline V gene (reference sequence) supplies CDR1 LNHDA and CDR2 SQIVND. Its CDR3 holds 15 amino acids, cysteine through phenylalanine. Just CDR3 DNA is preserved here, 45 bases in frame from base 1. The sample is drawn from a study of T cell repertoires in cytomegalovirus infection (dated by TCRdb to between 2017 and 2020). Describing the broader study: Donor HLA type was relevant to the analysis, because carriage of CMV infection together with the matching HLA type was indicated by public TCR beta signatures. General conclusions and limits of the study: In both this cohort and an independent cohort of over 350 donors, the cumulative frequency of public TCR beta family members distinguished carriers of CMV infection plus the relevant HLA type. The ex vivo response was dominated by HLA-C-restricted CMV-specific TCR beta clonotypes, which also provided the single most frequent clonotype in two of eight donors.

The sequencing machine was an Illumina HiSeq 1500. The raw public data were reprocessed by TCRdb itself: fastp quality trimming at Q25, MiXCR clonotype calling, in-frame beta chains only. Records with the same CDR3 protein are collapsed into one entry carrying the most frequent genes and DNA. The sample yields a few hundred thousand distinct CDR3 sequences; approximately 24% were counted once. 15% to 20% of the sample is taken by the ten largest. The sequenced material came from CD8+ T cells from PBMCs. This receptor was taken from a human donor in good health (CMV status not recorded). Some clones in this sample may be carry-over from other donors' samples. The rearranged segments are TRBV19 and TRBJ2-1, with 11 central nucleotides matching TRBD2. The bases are TGTGCCAGTAGTATTACCGGGACTAGCGGTGGCGGGCAGTTCTTC. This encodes CASSITGTSGGGQFF. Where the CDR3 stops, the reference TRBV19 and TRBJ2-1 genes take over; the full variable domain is DGGITQSPKYLFRKEGQNVTLSCEQNLNHDAMYWYRQDPGQGLRLIYYSQIVNDFQKGDIAEGYSVSREKKESFPLTVTSAQKNPTAFYLCASSITGTSGGGQFFGPGTRLTVL.